Following are 5 T cell receptor beta chains from one sample sequenced in a study of cytomegalovirus exposure and HLA in healthy donors (TCRdb year 2017). Receptor libraries were prepared by the immunoSEQ multiplex PCR assay. A mixture of 60 forward primers for TCR Vbeta segments and 13 reverse primers for TCR Jbeta segments was used in the multiplex PCR. What TCRdb holds here is the immuneACCESS table cut down to in-frame rearrangements. Part of the clones is not present; checked against another copy, under half of the missing clones reflect an unresolved V gene, and the others are unexplained. The sample data list roughly 200,000 clones, and approximately 86% of these were observed just once. In total, the top ten clones hold approximately 0.31% of the sample. Sequenced material: PBMCs. These receptors all stem from a woman aged 30 to 39 in good health and CMV-seronegative.

This chain joins TRBV4-2 and TRBJ1-4; perhaps TRBD1 as D (6 bases). Deletions cut 5 bases from V and 5 bases from J, with 21 bases between. This CDR3 contains 17 residues. CDR1 is LGHNA and CDR2 is YNFKEQ in the germline V gene. CDR3 sequence: CASSTRRTGGGNEKLFF. CDR3 DNA sequence: TGTGCCAGCAGCACCCGTCGTACGGGGGGCGGGAATGAAAAACTGTTTTTT.

This clone was picked up one time. Its ends do not fully match the called genes, so a read error is possible. The chain carries TRBV7-3 and TRBJ2-5, with TRBD1 as a possible D gene (6 bases). Germline V gene sequence: CDR1 SGHTA, CDR2 FQGTGA. The CDR3 runs 14 residues. CDR3 sequence: CASSPTGLQEAQYF. The CDR3 DNA sequence: TGTGCCAGCAGCCCTACAGGGTTACAAGAGGCCCAGTACTTC.

The chain is built from TRBV11-2 and TRBJ1-1, with D maybe TRBD1 (6 bases). Trimming removed 5 bases at V and 2 bases at J, with 15 bases between. Germline CDR1 is SGHAT and CDR2 is FQNNGV. The CDR3 totals 15 residues. The CDR3 sequence is CASSATGTPNTEAFF. CDR3 DNA sequence: TGTGCCAGCAGCGCTACCGGGACACCCAACACTGAAGCTTTCTTT.

This clone has a single count. This rearrangement joins TRBV19 to TRBJ1-1; 9 bases are shared with TRBD1. The CDR3 contains 13 residues. Trimming removed 6 bases from V and 7 bases from J; junction bases left unmatched: 6. CDR1 and CDR2 (germline): LNHDA, SQIVND (reference sequence). CDR3 sequence (DNA): TGTGCCAGTAGGGAAACAGGGGGCCTTGAAGCTTTCTTT. Residues: CASRETGGLEAFF. The whole variable domain, filled in from reference TRBV19 and TRBJ1-1, reads DGGITQSPKYLFRKEGQNVTLSCEQNLNHDAMYWYRQDPGQGLRLIYYSQIVNDFQKGDIAEGYSVSREKKESFPLTVTSAQKNPTAFYLCASRETGGLEAFFGQGTRLTVV.

This sequence joins TRBV5-6 and TRBJ2-1; TRBD1 matches at 7 bases. After removal of 3 bases from V and 3 bases from J, the junction contained 9 bases not matched to a gene. Germline loops: CDR1 SGHDT, CDR2 YYEEEE. CDR3 size: 16 residues. The CDR3 DNA is TGTGCCAGCAGCTCCGAGACAGGGTTCCTCTACAATGAGCAGTTCTTC. This encodes CASSSETGFLYNEQFF. The whole variable domain, remainder taken from reference TRBV5-6 and TRBJ2-1, is DAGVTQSPTHLIKTRGQQVTLRCSPKSGHDTVSWYQQALGQGPQFIFQYYEEEERQRGNFPDRFSGHQFPNYSSELNVNALLLGDSALYLCASSSETGFLYNEQFFGPGTRLTVL.